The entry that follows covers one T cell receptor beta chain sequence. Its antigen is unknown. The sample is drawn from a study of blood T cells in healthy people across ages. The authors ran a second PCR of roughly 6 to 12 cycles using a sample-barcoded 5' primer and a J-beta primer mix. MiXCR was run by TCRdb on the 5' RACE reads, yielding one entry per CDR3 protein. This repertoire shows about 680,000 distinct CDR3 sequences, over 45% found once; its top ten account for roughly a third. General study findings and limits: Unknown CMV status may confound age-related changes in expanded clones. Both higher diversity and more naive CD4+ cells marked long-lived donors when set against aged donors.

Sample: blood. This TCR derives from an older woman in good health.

CDR3 DNA: TGTGCCAGCAGCTTCCGACCTAGTTTGAACACTGAAGCTTTCTTT. It translates to CASSFRPSLNTEAFF. This sequence joins TRBV13 and TRBJ1-1, with no clear D. From germline, CDR1 is PRHDT and CDR2 FYEKMQ (reference sequence). V was shortened by 3 bases and J by 0 bases, with 11 bases between the two germline ends. This CDR3 spans 15 amino acids.